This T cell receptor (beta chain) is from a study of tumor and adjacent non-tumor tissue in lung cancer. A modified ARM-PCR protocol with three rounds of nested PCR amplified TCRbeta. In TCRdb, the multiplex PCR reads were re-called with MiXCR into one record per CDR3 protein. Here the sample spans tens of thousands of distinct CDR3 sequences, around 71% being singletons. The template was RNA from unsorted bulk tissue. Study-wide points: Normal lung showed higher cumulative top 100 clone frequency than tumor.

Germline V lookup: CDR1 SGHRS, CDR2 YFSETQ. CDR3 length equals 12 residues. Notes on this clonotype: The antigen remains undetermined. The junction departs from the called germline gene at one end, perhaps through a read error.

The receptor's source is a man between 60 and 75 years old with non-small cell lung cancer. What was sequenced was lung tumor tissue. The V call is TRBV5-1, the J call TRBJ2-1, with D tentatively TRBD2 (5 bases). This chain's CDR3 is CASSFGGNEQCF. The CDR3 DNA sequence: TGCGCCAGCAGCTTCGGAGGCAATGAGCAGTGCTTC.